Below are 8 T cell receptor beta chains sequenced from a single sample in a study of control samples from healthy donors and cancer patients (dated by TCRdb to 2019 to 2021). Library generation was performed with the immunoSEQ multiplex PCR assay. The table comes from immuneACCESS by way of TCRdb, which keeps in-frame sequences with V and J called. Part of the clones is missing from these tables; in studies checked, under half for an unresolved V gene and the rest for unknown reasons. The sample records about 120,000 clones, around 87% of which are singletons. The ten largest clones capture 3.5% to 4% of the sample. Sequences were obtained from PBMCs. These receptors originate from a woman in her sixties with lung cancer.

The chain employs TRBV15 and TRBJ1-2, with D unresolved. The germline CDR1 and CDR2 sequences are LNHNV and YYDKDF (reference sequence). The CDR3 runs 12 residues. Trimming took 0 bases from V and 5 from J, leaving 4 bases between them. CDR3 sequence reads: CATSREGYGYTF. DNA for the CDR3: TGTGCCACCAGCAGAGAAGGGTATGGCTACACCTTC. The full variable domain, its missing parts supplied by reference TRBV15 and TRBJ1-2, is DAMVIQNPRYQVTQFGKPVTLSCSQTLNHNVMYWYQQKSSQAPKLLFHYYDKDFNNEADTPDNFQSRRPNTSFCFLDIRSPGLGDTAMYLCATSREGYGYTFGSGTRLTVV.

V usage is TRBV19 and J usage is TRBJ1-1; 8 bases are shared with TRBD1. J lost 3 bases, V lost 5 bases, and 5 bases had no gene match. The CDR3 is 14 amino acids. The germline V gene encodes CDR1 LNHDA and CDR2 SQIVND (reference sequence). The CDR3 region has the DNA TGTGCCAGTAGTCCCCGGGACAGGTACACTGAAGCTTTCTTT. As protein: CASSPRDRYTEAFF. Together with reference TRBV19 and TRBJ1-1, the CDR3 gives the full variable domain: DGGITQSPKYLFRKEGQNVTLSCEQNLNHDAMYWYRQDPGQGLRLIYYSQIVNDFQKGDIAEGYSVSREKKESFPLTVTSAQKNPTAFYLCASSPRDRYTEAFFGQGTRLTVV.

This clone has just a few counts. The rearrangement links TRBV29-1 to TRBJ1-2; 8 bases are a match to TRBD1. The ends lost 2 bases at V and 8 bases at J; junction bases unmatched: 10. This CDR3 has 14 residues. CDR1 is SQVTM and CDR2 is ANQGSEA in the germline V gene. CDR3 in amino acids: CSVEQAQGVGGYTF. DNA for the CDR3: TGCAGCGTTGAACAGGCACAGGGGGTAGGGGGCTACACCTTC.

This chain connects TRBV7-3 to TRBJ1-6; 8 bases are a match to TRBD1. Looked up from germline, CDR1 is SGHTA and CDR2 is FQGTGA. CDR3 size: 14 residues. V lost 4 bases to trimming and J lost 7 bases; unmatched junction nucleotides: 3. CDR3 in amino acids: CASSSQGANSPLHF. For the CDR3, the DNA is TGTGCCAGCAGCTCTCAGGGGGCGAATTCACCCCTCCACTTT.

CDR3 in amino acids: CASSLGGSGRQPQHF. For the CDR3, the DNA is TGTGCCAGCAGCTTAGGGGGCTCAGGGCGGCAGCCCCAGCATTTT. The genes are TRBV7-2 and TRBJ1-5; D possibly corresponds to TRBD1 (5 bases). The CDR3 length is 15 residues. Germline CDR1 SGHTA, CDR2 FQGNSA. V lost 1 base and J 7 bases, leaving 14 bases between the germline ends.

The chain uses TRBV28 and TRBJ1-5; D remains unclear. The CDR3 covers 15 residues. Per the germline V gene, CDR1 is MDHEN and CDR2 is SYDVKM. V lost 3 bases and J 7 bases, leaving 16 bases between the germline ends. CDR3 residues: CASSLALTLRQPQHF. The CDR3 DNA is TGTGCCAGCAGTTTGGCGTTGACACTTAGACAGCCCCAGCATTTT.

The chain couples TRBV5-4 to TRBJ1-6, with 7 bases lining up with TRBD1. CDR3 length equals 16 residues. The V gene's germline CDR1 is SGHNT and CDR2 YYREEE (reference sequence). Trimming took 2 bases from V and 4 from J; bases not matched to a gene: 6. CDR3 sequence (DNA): TGTGCCAGCAGCTTCCAGGACAGGAAATATAATTCACCCCTCCACTTT. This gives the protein CASSFQDRKYNSPLHF. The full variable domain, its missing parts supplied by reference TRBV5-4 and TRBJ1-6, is ETGVTQSPTHLIKTRGQQVTLRCSSQSGHNTVSWYQQALGQGPQFIFQYYREEENGRGNFPPRFSGLQFPNYSSELNVNALELDDSALYLCASSFQDRKYNSPLHFGNGTRLTVT.

The CDR3 nucleotides are TGTGCCAGTAGTCCCCCGGGACTCCCAGGGAATGAGCAGTTCTTC. Amino acids: CASSPPGLPGNEQFF. The V gene is TRBV19, the J gene TRBJ2-1; TRBD2 is a possible D gene (6 bases). Germline assignment: CDR1 LNHDA and CDR2 SQIVND (reference sequence). This CDR3 comprises 15 residues. The V and J ends lost 5 bases and 7 bases respectively, with 18 bases between them.